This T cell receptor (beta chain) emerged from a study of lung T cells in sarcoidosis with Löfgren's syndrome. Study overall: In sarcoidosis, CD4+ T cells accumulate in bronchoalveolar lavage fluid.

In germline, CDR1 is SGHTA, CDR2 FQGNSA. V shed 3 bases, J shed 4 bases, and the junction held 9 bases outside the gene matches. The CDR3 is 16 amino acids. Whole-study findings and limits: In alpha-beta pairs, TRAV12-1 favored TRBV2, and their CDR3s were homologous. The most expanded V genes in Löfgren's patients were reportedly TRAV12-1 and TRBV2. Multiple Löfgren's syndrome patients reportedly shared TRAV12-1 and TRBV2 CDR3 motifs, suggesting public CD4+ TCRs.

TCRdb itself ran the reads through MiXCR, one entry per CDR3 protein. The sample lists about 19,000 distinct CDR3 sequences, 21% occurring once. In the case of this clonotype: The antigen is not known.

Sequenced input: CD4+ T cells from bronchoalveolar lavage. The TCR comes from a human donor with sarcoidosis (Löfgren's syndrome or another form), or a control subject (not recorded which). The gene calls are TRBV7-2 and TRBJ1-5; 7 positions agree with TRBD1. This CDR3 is CASSLLGLTGNQPQHF. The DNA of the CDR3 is TGTGCCAGCAGCTTGTTGGGCCTGACAGGGAATCAGCCCCAGCATTTT.